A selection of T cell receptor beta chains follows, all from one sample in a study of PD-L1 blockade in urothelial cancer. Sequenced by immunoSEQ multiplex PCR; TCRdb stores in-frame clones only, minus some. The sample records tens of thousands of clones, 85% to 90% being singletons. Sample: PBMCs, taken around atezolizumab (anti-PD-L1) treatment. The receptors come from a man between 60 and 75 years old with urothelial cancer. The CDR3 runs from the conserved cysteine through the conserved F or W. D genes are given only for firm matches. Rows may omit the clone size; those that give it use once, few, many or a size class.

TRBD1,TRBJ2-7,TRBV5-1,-,TGCGCCAGCAGCTTGGAAGGGACAGACTACGAGCAGTACTTC,CASSLEGTDYEQYF
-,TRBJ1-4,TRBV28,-,TGTGCCAGCCGGGGACAAAGAGGGGAAAAACTGTTTTTT,CASRGQRGEKLFF
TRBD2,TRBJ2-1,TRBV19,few,TGTGCCAGTAGTCCGAGTGCGGGGGGCGGTGAGCAGTTCTTC,CASSPSAGGGEQFF
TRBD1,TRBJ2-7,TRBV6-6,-,TGTGCCAGCAGGAACGGACAGGCCACCAAGCAGTACTTC,CASRNGQATKQYF
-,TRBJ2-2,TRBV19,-,TGTGCCAGTATCTCTCAACGGTCGAACACCGGGGAGCTGTTTTTT,CASISQRSNTGELFF
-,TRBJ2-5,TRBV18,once,TGTGCCAGCTCACCGGACTACGAAGAGACCCAGTACTTC,CASSPDYEETQYF
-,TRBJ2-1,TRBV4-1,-,TGCGCCAGCAGCCACCAGGGCGAGCAGTTCTTC,CASSHQGEQFF
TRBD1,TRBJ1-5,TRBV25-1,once,TGTGCCAGCAGTGTGACAGGGATAAATCAGCCCCAGCATTTT,CASSVTGINQPQHF
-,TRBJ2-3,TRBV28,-,TGTGCCAGCAGTCCTCAGCGGATGAGCACAGATACGCAGTATTTT,CASSPQRMSTDTQYF
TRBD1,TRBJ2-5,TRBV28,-,TGTGCCAGCAGTACCCGACAGGGAGTGGTCGGAGAGACCCAGTACTTC,CASSTRQGVVGETQYF
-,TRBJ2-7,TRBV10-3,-,TGTGCCATCAGTGACAGGGGCTACGAGCAGTACTTC,CAISDRGYEQYF
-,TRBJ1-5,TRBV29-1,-,TGCAGCGTCGCCGACAGGAAGGGGAATCAGCCCCAGCATTTT,CSVADRKGNQPQHF
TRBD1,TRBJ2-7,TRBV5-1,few,TGCGCCAGCAGTCCCCGACCGGGACAGGTCTACGAGCAGTACTTC,CASSPRPGQVYEQYF
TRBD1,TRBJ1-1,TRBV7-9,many,TGTGCCAGCAGCCCCAACAGGGGCACTGAAGCTTTCTTT,CASSPNRGTEAFF
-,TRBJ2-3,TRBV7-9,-,TGTGCCAGCAGCTCCTATACCTATACAGATACGCAGTATTTT,CASSSYTYTDTQYF
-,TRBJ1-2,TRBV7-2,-,TGTGCCAGCAGCTCAATGTGGGGGGGGGCTGGTGGCTACACCTTC,CASSSMWGGAGGYTF
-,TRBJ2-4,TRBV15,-,TGTGCCACCCTCCAGGATCTAAACGCCAAAAACATTCAGTACTTC,CATLQDLNAKNIQYF
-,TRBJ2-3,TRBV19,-,TGTGCCAGTAGTCGGACAGGAGGGATTCACACAGATACGCAGTATTTT,CASSRTGGIHTDTQYF
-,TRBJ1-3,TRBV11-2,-,TGTGCCAGCAGCTTGGGGCAGGGAAACACCATATATTTT,CASSLGQGNTIYF
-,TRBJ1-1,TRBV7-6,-,TGTGCCAGCAGCGGCATGACAGCGAACACTGAAGCTTTCTTT,CASSGMTANTEAFF
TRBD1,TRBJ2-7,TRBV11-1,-,TGTGCCAGCAGCCAGGGGACAGCAAGCTACGAGCAGTACTTC,CASSQGTASYEQYF
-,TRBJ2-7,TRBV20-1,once,TGCAGTGCTAGACAGGACTACGAGCAGTACTTC,CSARQDYEQYF
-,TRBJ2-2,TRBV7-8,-,TGTGCCAGCAGCTTAGGGGCGAGTTCCGGGGAGCTGTTTTTT,CASSLGASSGELFF
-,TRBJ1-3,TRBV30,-,TGTGCCTGGAGTGACAGTGGAAACACCATATATTTT,CAWSDSGNTIYF
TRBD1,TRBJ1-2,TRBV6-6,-,TGTGCCAGCAGGCCGGGACAGGGAGATGGCTACACCTTC,CASRPGQGDGYTF
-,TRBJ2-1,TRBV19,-,TGTGCCAGTAGCAAAACTAGTCAGGTAAAGAATGAGCAGTTCTTC,CASSKTSQVKNEQFF
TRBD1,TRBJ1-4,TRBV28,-,TGTGCCAGCAGCCAACCAGGGGGGACAAATGAAAAACTGTTTTTT,CASSQPGGTNEKLFF
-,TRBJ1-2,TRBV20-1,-,TGCAGTGCTAGCGGGGTAGCCGGCTACACCTTC,CSASGVAGYTF
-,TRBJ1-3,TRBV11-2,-,TGTGCCAGCAGTTTCAACTCTGGAAACACCATATATTTT,CASSFNSGNTIYF
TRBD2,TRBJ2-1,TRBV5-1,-,TGCGCCAGCAGCTTGCAAGAAGCGGGACCTTACAATGAGCAGTTCTTC,CASSLQEAGPYNEQFF
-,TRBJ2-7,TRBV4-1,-,TGCGCCAGCAGTAAAGGCCAGGGGGGTACCTACGAGCAGTACTTC,CASSKGQGGTYEQYF
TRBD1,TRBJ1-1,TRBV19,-,TGTGCCAGTAGTATAGAGGGACAGGGGGCAGACACTGAAGCTTTCTTT,CASSIEGQGADTEAFF
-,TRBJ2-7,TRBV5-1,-,TGCGCCAGCACGGTCGCCAGCGGTGATTACGAGCAGTACTTC,CASTVASGDYEQYF
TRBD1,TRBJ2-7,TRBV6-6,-,TGTGCCAGCAGTTACGTCACAGGGGGCGACGAGCAGTACTTC,CASSYVTGGDEQYF
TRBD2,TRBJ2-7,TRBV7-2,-,TGTGCCAGCAGCCGGGGACTAGCGAGCTACGAGCAGTACTTC,CASSRGLASYEQYF
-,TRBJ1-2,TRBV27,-,TGTGCCAGCAGTTTATGGGGTTTGGGGGGGTATGGCTACACCTTC,CASSLWGLGGYGYTF
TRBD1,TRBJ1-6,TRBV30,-,TGTGCCTGGAGTCTGGACAGGGCTTCACCCCTCCACTTT,CAWSLDRASPLHF
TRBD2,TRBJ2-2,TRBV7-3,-,TGTGCCAGCAGCTTACATGCGGGAGCCGACACCGGGGAGCTGTTTTTT,CASSLHAGADTGELFF
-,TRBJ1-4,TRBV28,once,TGTGCCAGCAGTTTACCTTATTACAGGGCCATTAATGAAAAACTGTTTTTT,CASSLPYYRAINEKLFF
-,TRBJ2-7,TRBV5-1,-,TGCGCCAGCAGCTTCAGTGAAAGCTCCTACGAGCAGTACTTC,CASSFSESSYEQYF
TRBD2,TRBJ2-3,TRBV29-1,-,TGCAGCGTTGACGTAGCGGGGAGCACAGATACGCAGTATTTT,CSVDVAGSTDTQYF
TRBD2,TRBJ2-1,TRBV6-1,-,TGTGCCAGCAGTGAAGGTAGCGGGAGCCACAATGAGCAGTTCTTC,CASSEGSGSHNEQFF